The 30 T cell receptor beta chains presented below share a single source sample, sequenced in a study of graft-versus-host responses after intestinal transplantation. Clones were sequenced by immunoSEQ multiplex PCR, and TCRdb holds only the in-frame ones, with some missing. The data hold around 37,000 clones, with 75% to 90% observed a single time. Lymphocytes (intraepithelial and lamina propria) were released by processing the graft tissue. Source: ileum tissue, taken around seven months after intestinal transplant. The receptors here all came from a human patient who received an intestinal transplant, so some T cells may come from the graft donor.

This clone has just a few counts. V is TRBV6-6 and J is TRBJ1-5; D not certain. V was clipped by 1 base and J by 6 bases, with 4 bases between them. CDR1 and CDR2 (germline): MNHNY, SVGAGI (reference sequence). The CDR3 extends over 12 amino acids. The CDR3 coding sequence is TGTGCCAGCAGTTACTTTTTTCAGCCCCAGCATTTT. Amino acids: CASSYFFQPQHF.

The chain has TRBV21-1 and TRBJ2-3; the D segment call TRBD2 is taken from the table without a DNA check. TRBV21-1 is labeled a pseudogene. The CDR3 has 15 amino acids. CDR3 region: CASSHIAGSTDTQYF. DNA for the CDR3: TGTGCCAGCAGCCACATAGCGGGGAGCACAGATACGCAGTATTTT.

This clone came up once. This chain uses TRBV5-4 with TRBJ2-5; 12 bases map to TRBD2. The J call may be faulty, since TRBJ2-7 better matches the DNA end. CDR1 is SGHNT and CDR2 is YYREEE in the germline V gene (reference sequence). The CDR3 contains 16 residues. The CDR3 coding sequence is TGTGCCAGCAGCAAGGCGACTAGCGGGGGAATCTACGAGCAGTACTTC. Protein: CASSKATSGGIYEQYF.

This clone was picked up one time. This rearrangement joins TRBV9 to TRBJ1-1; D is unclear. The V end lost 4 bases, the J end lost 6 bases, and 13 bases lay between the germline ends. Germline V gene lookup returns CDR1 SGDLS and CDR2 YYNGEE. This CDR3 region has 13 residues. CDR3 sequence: CASSPRAASEAFF. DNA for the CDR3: TGTGCCAGCAGCCCCCGTGCGGCCTCTGAAGCTTTCTTT.

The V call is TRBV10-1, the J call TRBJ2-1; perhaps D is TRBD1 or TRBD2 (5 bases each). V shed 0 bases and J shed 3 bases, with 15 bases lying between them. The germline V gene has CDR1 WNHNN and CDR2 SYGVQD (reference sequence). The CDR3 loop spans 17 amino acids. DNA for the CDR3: TGCGCCAGCAGTGAGTCGACGGGGCGGCCCCACTACAATGAGCAGTTCTTC. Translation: CASSESTGRPHYNEQFF.

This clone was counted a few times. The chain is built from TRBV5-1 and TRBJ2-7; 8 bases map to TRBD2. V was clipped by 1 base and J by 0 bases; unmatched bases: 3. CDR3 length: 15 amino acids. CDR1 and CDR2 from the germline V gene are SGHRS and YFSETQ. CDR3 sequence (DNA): TGCGCCAGCAGCTTGACGGGGGGGTTCTCCTACGAGCAGTACTTC. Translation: CASSLTGGFSYEQYF.

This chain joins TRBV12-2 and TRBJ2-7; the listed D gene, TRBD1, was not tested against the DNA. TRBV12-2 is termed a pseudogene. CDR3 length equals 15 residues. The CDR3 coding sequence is TGTGCAAGTCGCTTAGCCGTGGACAGTGTCGACGAGCAGTACTTC. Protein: CASRLAVDSVDEQYF.

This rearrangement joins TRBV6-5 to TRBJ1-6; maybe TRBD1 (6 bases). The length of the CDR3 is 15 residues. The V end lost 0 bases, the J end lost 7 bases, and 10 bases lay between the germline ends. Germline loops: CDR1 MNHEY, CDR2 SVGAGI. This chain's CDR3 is CASSYSRGGNSPLHF. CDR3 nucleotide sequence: TGTGCCAGCAGTTACTCACGGGGGGGCAATTCACCCCTCCACTTT.

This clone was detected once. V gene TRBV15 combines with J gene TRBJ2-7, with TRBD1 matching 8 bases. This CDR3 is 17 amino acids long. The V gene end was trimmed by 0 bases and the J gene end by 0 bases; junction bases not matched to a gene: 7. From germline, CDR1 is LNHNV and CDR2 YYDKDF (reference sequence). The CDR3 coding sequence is TGTGCCACCAGCAGAGATCGGACAGGGCTTATCTCCTACGAGCAGTACTTC. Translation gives CATSRDRTGLISYEQYF.

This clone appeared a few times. Here the CDR3 reads CASSFTTGEEGYTF. The CDR3 DNA is TGCGCCAGCAGCTTTACCACAGGGGAGGAGGGCTACACCTTC. The chain has TRBV5-1 and TRBJ1-2; 7 bases align to TRBD1. V lost 2 bases, J lost 8 bases, and 9 bases stayed unmatched. The CDR3 length is 14 residues. Germline CDR1 reads SGHRS; CDR2 reads YFSETQ.

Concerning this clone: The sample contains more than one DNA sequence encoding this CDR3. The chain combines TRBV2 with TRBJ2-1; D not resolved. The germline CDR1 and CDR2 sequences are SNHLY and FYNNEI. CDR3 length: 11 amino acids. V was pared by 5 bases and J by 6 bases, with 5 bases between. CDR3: CASSPFNEQFF. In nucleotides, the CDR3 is TGTGCCAGCAGTCCTTTCAATGAGCAGTTCTTC.

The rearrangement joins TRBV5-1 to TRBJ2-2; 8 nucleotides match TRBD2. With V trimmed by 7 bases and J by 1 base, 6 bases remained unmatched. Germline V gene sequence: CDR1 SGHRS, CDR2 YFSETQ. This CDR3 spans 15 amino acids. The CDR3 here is CASGGRPENTGELFF. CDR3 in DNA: TGCGCCAGCGGCGGGAGGCCCGAGAACACCGGGGAGCTGTTTTTT.

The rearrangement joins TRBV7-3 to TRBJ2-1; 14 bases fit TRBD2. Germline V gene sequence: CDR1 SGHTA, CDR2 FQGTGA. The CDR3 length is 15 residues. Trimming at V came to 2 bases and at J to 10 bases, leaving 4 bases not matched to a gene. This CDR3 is CASSLGLAGGGEQFF. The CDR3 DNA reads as TGTGCCAGCAGCTTAGGACTAGCGGGAGGAGGGGAGCAGTTCTTC.

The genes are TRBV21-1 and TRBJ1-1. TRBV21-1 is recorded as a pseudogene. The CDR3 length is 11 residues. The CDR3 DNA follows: TGTGCCAGCAGGACTGACACTGAAGCTTTCTTT. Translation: CASRTDTEAFF.

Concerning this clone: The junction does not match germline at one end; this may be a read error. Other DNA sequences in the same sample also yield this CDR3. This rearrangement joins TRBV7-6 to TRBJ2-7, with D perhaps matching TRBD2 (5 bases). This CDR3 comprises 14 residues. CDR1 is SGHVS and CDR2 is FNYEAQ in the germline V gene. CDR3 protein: CASSLLTDSYEQYF. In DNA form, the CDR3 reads TGTGCCAGCAGCTTATTAACGGACTCCTACGAGCAATACTTC.

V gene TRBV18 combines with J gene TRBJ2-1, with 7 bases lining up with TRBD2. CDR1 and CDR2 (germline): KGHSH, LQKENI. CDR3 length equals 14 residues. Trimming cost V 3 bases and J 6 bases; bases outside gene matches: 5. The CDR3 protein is CASSPGLAVNEQFF. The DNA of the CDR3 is TGTGCCAGCTCACCGGGGCTAGCGGTCAATGAGCAGTTCTTC.

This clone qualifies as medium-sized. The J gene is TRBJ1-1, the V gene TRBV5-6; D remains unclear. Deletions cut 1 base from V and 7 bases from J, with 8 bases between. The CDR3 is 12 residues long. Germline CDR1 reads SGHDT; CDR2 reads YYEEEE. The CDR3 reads CASSLLGNEAFF. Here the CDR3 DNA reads TGTGCCAGCAGCTTGCTGGGTAATGAAGCTTTCTTT.

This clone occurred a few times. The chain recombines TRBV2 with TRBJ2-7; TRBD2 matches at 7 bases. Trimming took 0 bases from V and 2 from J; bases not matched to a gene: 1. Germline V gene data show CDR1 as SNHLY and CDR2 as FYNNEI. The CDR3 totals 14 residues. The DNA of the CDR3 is TGTGCCAGCAGTGAAGCGACTAGCACCTACGAGCAGTACTTC. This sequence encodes CASSEATSTYEQYF.

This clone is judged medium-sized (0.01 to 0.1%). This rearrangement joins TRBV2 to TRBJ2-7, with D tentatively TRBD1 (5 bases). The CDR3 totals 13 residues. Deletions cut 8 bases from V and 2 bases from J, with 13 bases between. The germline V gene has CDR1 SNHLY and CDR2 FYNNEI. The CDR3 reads CASAPGFPYEQYF. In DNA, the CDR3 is TGTGCCAGCGCCCCAGGGTTTCCCTACGAGCAGTACTTC.

The DNA of the CDR3 is TGTGCCAGCAGCTTAAGTGCGGGAGGCGGTGAGCAGTTCTTC. This encodes CASSLSAGGGEQFF. The J gene is TRBJ2-1, the V gene TRBV7-9; 8 bases line up with TRBD2. CDR3 length: 14 residues. Germline V gene sequence: CDR1 SEHNR, CDR2 FQNEAQ (reference sequence). V lost 2 bases to trimming and J lost 9 bases; unmatched junction nucleotides: 6.

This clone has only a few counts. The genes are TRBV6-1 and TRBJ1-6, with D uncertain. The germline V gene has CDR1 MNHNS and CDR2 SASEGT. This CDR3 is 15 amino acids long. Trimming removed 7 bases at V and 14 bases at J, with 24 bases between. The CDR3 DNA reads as TGTGCCAGCACCTATTCCCATAATAACTCAACGGCCCTCCACTTT. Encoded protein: CASTYSHNNSTALHF.

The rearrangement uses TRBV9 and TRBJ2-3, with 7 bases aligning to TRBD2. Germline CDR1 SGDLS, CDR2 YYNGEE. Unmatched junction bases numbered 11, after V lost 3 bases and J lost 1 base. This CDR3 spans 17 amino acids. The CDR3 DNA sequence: TGTGCCAGCAGCGCCGCCTCGACAAGCGGGGGCACAGATACGCAGTATTTT. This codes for CASSAASTSGGTDTQYF.

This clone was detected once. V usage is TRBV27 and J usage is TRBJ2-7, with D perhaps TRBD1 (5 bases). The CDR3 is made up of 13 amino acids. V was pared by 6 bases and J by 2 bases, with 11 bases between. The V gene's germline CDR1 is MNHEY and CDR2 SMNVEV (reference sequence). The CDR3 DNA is TGTGCCAGCAGCCTAACAGGAGCCTACGAGCAGTACTTC. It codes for CASSLTGAYEQYF.

The CDR3 nucleotides are TGTGCCAGCAGTTACTCTGGGACAGGGAACCAGCCCCAGCATTTT. This translates into CASSYSGTGNQPQHF. The chain is built from TRBV6-6 and TRBJ1-5, with 9 bases identical to TRBD1. V shed 0 bases and J 7 bases; nucleotides not matched to a gene: 4. Germline CDR1 and CDR2: MNHNY and SVGAGI (reference sequence). This CDR3 has 15 amino acids.

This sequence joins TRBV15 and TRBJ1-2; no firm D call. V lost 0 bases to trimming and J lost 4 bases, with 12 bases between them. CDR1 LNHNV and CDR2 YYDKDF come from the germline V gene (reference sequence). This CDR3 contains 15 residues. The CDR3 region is CATSRDSDTFYGYTF. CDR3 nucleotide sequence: TGTGCCACCAGCAGAGATTCCGACACCTTCTATGGCTACACCTTC.

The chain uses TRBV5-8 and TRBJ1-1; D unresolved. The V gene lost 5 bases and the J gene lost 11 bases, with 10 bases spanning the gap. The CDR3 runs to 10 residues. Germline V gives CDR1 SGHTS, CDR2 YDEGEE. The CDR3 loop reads CASRFLDAFF. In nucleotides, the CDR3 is TGTGCCAGCAGGTTTCTCGACGCTTTCTTT.

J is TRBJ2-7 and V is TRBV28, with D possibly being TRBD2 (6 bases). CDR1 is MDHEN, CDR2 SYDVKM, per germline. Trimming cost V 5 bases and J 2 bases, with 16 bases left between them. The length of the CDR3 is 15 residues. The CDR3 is CASSLIAAQTYEQYF. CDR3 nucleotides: TGTGCCAGCAGTCTTATAGCGGCTCAGACCTACGAGCAGTACTTC.

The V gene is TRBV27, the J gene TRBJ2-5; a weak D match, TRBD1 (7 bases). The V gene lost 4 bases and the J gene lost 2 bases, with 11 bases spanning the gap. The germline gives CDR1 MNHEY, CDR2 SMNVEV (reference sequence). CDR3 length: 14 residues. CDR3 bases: TGTGCCAGCAGTTGGAGGGGGCGACAAGAGACCCAGTACTTC. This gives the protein CASSWRGRQETQYF.

CDR3: CASSESLAGETYNEQFF. The CDR3, as DNA: TGTGCCAGCAGCGAATCATTAGCGGGAGAAACCTACAATGAGCAGTTCTTC. The chain carries TRBV9 and TRBJ2-1, with 9 nucleotides matching TRBD2. Germline V CDR1 and CDR2: SGDLS, YYNGEE. V gave up 3 bases and J gave up 2 bases; unmatched junction bases: 9. The CDR3 has 17 amino acids.

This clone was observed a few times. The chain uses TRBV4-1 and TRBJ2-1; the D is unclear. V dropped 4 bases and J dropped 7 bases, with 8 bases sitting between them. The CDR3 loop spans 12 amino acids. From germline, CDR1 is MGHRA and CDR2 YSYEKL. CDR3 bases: TGCGCCAGCAGCCCGGCAACTAATGAGCAGTTCTTC. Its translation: CASSPATNEQFF.